This record covers a single T cell receptor (beta chain). Its antigen is unknown. This entry comes from a study of persistence of HIV-infected CD4 T cells. The wider study: Up to about 200 mL blood was drawn at multiple time points; a couple of donors had single-time leukapheresis.

Study results and caveats: Antigen-responding cells were enriched for degenerate expanded CDR3beta sequences.

Sequencing used immunoSEQ version 4 in survey mode. The data were produced by immunoSEQ multiplex PCR, yet TCRdb's version contains in-frame clones alone and is incomplete. Here the sample spans about 28,000 clones, roughly 82% being singletons. In germline, CDR1 is SGHRS, CDR2 YFSETQ. J gave up 7 bases and V 3 bases, and 10 bases lay outside the gene matches. The CDR3 runs to 15 residues. Lysates of CMV-infected fibroblasts at 9 to 10 ug/mL stimulated these cells. Memory cells lacking CD40L and CD69 with high CD45RO were sorted. The sample in question was CD4+ T cells sorted from PBMCs after 18-hour stimulation, obtained from a patient who received antiretroviral therapy. This TCR was sampled from an adult man with HIV who was CMV-seropositive. The gene calls are TRBV5-1 and TRBJ2-3, with 8 bases aligning to TRBD2. The CDR3 bases are TGCGCCAGCAGCTCCATCCCCGGGGGGGCGTATACGCAGTATTTT. This encodes CASSSIPGGAYTQYF.